Shown below are 8 T cell receptor beta chains from a single sample sequenced in a study of control samples from healthy donors and cancer patients. The method was immunoSEQ multiplex PCR; TCRdb's version includes in-frame clones alone and lacks a portion of them. Of tens of thousands of clones in the sample, about 90% were seen once. The sequencing sample was made of blood. These receptor sequences come from a man aged 50 to 60 in good health.

This clone was detected once. The chain has TRBV27 and TRBJ1-5; D unresolved. Germline loops: CDR1 MNHEY, CDR2 SMNVEV (reference sequence). Trimming pared 4 bases from V and 2 bases from J, leaving 9 bases between. The CDR3 totals 14 residues. CDR3 sequence reads: CASSSEGGNQPQHF. The CDR3 DNA follows: TGTGCCAGCAGTTCAGAGGGAGGCAATCAGCCCCAGCATTTT.

This clone has just one count. The chain links TRBV27 to TRBJ2-3; 7 bases are a match to TRBD1. J lost 4 bases, V lost 9 bases, and 13 bases had no gene match. The CDR3 spans 15 residues. CDR1 is MNHEY and CDR2 is SMNVEV in the germline V gene (reference sequence). The CDR3 region has the DNA TGTGCCAGAGACGGAACAGGGGTTGGCCCAGATACGCAGTATTTT. Amino acids: CARDGTGVGPDTQYF.

The rearrangement joins TRBV5-5 to TRBJ2-7, with D perhaps matching TRBD1 (5 bases). The V end was cut by 0 bases, the J end by 9 bases, with 7 bases between. There are 11 residues in the CDR3. The germline CDR1 and CDR2 sequences are SGHKS and YYEKEE (reference sequence). The CDR3 here is CASSLETGQYF. The DNA for the CDR3 is TGTGCCAGCAGCTTGGAAACAGGGCAGTACTTC.

The rearrangement uses TRBV7-6 and TRBJ2-7; 8 bases align to TRBD2. This CDR3 is 19 amino acids long. J lost 0 bases, V lost 2 bases, and 15 bases had no gene match. The V gene's germline CDR1 is SGHVS and CDR2 FNYEAQ. CDR3 coding DNA: TGTGCCAGCAGCTTACGCCCAGCGGGGGCCGATATTAGCTCCTACGAGCAGTACTTC. Amino acids: CASSLRPAGADISSYEQYF.

The J gene is TRBJ2-5, the V gene TRBV5-5, with 7 bases matching TRBD2. Germline V gene data show CDR1 as SGHKS and CDR2 as YYEKEE (reference sequence). This CDR3 contains 15 residues. J lost 5 bases, V lost 4 bases, and 11 bases had no gene match. CDR3 coding DNA: TGTGCCAGCAGCCGAGCGGGGCTTTCGGGGGAGACCCAGTACTTC. Translating it yields CASSRAGLSGETQYF.

The chain is built from TRBV19 and TRBJ2-5; no clear D. The germline V and J ends were trimmed by 5 bases and 5 bases, with 15 bases remaining between them. CDR3 length: 14 residues. Per germline, CDR1 LNHDA and CDR2 SQIVND (reference sequence). CDR3 nucleotides: TGTGCCAGTAGTGGATCCTTTAGGACGGAGACCCAGTACTTC. Protein: CASSGSFRTETQYF.

This chain joins TRBV11-2 and TRBJ2-1, with TRBD2 as a possible D gene (5 bases). V lost 1 base and J 5 bases, leaving 12 bases between the germline ends. The CDR3 contains 15 residues. In germline, CDR1 is SGHAT, CDR2 FQNNGV. CDR3 in DNA: TGTGCCAGCAGCTTAGTAAAGGGAGACGACAATGAGCAGTTCTTC. Its translation is CASSLVKGDDNEQFF. The variable domain in full, with the rest retrieved from reference TRBV11-2 and TRBJ2-1, is EAGVAQSPRYKIIEKRQSVAFWCNPISGHATLYWYQQILGQGPKLLIQFQNNGVVDDSQLPKDRFSAERLKGVDSTLKIQPAKLEDSAVYLCASSLVKGDDNEQFFGPGTRLTVL.

This rearrangement joins TRBV6-6 to TRBJ1-2; a possible D gene is TRBD1 (5 bases). The CDR3 is 15 amino acids. Trimming removed 5 bases at V and 6 bases at J, with 19 bases between. Per germline, CDR1 MNHNY and CDR2 SVGAGI (reference sequence). This CDR3 reads CASSTMGPRGDGYTF. The CDR3 DNA follows: TGTGCCAGCAGTACGATGGGACCCCGAGGCGATGGCTACACCTTC.